Reported below is one TCR beta chain. No antigen is known for it. Primers included in the PCR were 60 Vbeta and 13 Jbeta primers. Generated by immunoSEQ multiplex PCR, the TCRdb table keeps only in-frame clones and is missing some. The data show about 160,000 clones, about 75% seen once. This record comes from a study of cytomegalovirus exposure and HLA in healthy donors. The CDR3 totals 14 residues. Germline V gives CDR1 SNHLY, CDR2 FYNNEI. V dropped 2 bases and J dropped 8; count of bases not matched to a gene: 6. Points from the study as a whole: Sequencing had likely introduced a cluster of highly shared sequence variants as an artifact.

The gene calls are TRBV2 and TRBJ2-4; 7 nucleotides match TRBD2. The TCR was taken from a woman aged 50 to 60 in good health and CMV-seropositive. Sequenced material: PBMCs. The CDR3 region is CASSELREGDIQYF. The CDR3 DNA reads TGTGCCAGCAGTGAATTGAGGGAGGGCGACATTCAGTACTTC.